This TCR beta chain was found in a study of siplizumab effects on memory and regulatory T cells (dated 2019 in TCRdb). In terms of the full investigation: The effect of the anti-CD2 antibody siplizumab on alloreactive T-cell subsets was examined in allogeneic mixed lymphocyte reactions constructed from human PBMCs.

What the study reported, not specific to this receptor: Sequences below about 10^-5 frequency were poorly captured, so only a minor fraction of alloreactive clones could be mapped to unstimulated subsets. The cumulative frequency of alloreactive sequences that could be traced back to unstimulated CD4+ memory T cells was significantly reduced by siplizumab. Of the alloreactive CD4+ clones that could be mapped, the Treg-derived share averaged almost 70% with siplizumab compared with 26.9% in control reactions. A naive or memory phenotype could not be assigned to roughly 80-97% of proliferating CD4+ or CD8+ clones. Unstimulated naive T cells appeared to be more diverse than memory T cells, and naive cells seemed to make a substantial contribution to the alloresponse. The suppressive function of proliferating Tregs from siplizumab cultures was not functionally confirmed.

For this clone: Its antigen is unknown. No per-base quality is available; no much larger clone lies one base away.

The method behind the library was the immunoSEQ multiplex PCR assay. The deep sequencing platform assayed approximately 10^5 TCR templates per sample. Genomic DNA extracted from sorted T cells was used for TCRbeta CDR3 sequencing. The published analysis was carried out like this. The R programming language was used for clonal analysis of the TCRbeta CDR3 data. Comparing unstimulated samples against CFSE-low samples taken after the reaction was how alloreactive CD4+ and CD8+ clones were defined. Regulatory or non-regulatory origin was assigned to alloreactive CD4+ clones by matching of sequences to sorted unstimulated Treg and non-Treg repertoires. TCRdb's version of the immuneACCESS table is confined to in-frame rearrangements and falls short of the full clone set. An unresolved V gene accounts for under half of the shortfall where checked; the remainder is of unknown origin. The D gene and trimming were derived from the DNA, and the V and J assignments and clone size from that table. This sample lists around 99,000 clones; just over 90% were detected once. The top ten hold about 0.75% of the sample.

Sorted unstimulated T cells, along with proliferating T cells recovered from mixed lymphocyte reactions, underwent TCRbeta CDR3 sequencing. Fresh whole blood from about ten HLA-typed healthy donors served as the source for isolating PBMCs. Unstimulated CD4+ regulatory T cells were FACS-sorted to map the origin of alloreactive clones. The germline ends are 7 bases apart after V is trimmed by 1 base and J by 0 bases. The CDR3 contains 15 residues, cysteine and phenylalanine counted. The read is trimmed to its CDR3 DNA, 45 bases read in frame from base 1. According to the germline V gene (reference sequence), CDR1 reads LNHDA and CDR2 reads SQIVND.

This sequence was found in a human donor in good health. The rearranged segments are TRBV19 and TRBJ2-1; the D segment cannot be called with confidence. The sample consisted of Tregs sorted from blood. The bases read TGTGCCAGTAGTATAGGGGCCAGCTCCTACAATGAGCAGTTCTTC. Translated, it gives CASSIGASSYNEQFF.